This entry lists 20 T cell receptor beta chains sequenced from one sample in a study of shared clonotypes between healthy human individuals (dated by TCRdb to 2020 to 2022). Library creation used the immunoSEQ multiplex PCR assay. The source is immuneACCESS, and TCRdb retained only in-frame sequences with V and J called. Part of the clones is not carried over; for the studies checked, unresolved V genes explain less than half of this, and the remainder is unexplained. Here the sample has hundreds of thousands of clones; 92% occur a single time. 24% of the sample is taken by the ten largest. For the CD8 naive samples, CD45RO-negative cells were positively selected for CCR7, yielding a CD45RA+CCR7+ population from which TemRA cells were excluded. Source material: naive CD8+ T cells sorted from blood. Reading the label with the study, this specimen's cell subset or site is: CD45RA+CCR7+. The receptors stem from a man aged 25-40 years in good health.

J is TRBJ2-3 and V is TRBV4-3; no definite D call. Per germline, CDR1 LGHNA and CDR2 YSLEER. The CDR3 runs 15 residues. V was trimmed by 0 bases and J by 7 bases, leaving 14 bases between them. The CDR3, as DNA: TGCGCCAGCAGCCAAGAAGGATCCACCATCCATACGCAGTATTTT. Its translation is CASSQEGSTIHTQYF.

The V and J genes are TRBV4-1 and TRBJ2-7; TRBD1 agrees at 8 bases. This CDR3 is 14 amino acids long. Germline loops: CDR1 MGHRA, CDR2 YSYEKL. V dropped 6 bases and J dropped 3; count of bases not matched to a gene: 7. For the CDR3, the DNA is TGCGCCAGCAGTCCCGGGACAGGACACTACGAGCAGTACTTC. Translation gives CASSPGTGHYEQYF.

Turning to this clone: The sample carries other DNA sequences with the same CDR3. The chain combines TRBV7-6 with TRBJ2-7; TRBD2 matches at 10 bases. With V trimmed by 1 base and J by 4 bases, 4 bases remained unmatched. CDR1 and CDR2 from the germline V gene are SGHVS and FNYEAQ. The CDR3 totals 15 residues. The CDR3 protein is CASSLEASGSYEQYF. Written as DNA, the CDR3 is TGTGCCAGCAGCTTAGAGGCTAGCGGGAGTTACGAGCAGTACTTC.

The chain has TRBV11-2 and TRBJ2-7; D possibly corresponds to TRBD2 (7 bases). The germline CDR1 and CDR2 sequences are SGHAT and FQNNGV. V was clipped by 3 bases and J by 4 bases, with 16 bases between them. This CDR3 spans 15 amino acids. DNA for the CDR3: TGTGCCAGCAGCTTGTCTAGCGGAGGGGGTTACGAGCAGTACTTC. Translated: CASSLSSGGGYEQYF. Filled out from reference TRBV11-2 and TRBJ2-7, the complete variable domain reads EAGVAQSPRYKIIEKRQSVAFWCNPISGHATLYWYQQILGQGPKLLIQFQNNGVVDDSQLPKDRFSAERLKGVDSTLKIQPAKLEDSAVYLCASSLSSGGGYEQYFGPGTRLTVT.

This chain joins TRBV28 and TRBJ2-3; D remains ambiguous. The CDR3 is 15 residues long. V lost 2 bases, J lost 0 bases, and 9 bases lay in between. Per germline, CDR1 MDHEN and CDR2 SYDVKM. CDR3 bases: TGTGCCAGCAGTTTAGCGGAGACTAGCACAGATACGCAGTATTTT. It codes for CASSLAETSTDTQYF.

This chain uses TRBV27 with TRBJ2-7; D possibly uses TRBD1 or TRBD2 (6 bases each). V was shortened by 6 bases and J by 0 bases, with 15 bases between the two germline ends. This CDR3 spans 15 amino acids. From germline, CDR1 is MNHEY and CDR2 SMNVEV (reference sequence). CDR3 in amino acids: CASSVRGASSYEQYF. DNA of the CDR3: TGTGCCAGCAGCGTAAGGGGGGCCAGCTCCTACGAGCAGTACTTC.

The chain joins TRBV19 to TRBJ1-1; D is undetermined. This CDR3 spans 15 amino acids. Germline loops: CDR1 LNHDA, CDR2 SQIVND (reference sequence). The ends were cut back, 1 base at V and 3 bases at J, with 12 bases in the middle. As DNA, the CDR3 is TGTGCCAGTAGTATAGGCCCGGGTCAGTACACTGAAGCTTTCTTT. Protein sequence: CASSIGPGQYTEAFF.

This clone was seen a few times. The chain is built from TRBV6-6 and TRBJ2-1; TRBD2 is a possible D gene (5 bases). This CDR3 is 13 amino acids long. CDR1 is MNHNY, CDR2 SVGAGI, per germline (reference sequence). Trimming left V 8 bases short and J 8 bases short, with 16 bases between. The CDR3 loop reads CASWRTPEDEQFF. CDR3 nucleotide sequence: TGTGCCAGCTGGAGGACCCCGGAGGATGAGCAGTTCTTC.

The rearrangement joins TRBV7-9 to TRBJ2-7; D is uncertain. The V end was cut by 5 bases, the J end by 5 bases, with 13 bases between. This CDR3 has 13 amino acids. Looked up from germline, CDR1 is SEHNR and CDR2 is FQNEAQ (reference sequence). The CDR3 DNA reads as TGTGCCAGCAGCCCGGATAGGCGGAACGAGCAGTACTTC. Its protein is CASSPDRRNEQYF.

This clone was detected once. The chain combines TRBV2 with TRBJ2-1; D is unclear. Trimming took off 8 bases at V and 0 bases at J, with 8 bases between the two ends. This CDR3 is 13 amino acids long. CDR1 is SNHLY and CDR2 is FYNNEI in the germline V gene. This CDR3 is CASDESSYNEQFF. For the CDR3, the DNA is TGTGCCAGCGACGAAAGCTCCTACAATGAGCAGTTCTTC.

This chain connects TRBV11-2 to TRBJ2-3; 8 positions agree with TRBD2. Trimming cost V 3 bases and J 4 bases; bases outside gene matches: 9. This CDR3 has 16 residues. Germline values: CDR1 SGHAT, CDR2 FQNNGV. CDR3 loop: CASSFPAGAVSDTQYF. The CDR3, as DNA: TGTGCCAGCAGCTTCCCAGCGGGAGCGGTGTCAGATACGCAGTATTTT. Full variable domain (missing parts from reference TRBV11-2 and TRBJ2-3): EAGVAQSPRYKIIEKRQSVAFWCNPISGHATLYWYQQILGQGPKLLIQFQNNGVVDDSQLPKDRFSAERLKGVDSTLKIQPAKLEDSAVYLCASSFPAGAVSDTQYFGPGTRLTVL.

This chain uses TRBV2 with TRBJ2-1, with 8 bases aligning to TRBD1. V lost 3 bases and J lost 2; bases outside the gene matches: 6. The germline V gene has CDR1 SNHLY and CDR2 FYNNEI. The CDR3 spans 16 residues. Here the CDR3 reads CASSDGTGGPYNEQFF. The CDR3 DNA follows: TGTGCCAGCAGTGACGGGACAGGTGGTCCCTACAATGAGCAGTTCTTC.

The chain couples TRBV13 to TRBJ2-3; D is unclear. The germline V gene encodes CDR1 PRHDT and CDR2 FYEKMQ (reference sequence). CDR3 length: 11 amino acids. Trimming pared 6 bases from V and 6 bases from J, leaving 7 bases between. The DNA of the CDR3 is TGTGCCAGCAGGCTGATGGATACGCAGTATTTT. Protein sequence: CASRLMDTQYF.

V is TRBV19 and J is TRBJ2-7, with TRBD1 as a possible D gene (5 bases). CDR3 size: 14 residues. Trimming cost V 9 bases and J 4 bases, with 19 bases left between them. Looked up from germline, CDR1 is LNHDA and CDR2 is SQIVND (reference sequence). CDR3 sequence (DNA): TGTGCCAGCAAGCACGAAAGGGGCTCTTACGAGCAGTACTTC. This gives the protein CASKHERGSYEQYF.

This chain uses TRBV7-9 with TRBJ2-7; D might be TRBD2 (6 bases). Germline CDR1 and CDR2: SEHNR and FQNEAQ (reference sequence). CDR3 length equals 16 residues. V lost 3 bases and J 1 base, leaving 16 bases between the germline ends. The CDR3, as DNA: TGTGCCAGCAGCTTTGGTACAGCGGGCAGGTCCTACGAGCAGTACTTC. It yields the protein CASSFGTAGRSYEQYF.

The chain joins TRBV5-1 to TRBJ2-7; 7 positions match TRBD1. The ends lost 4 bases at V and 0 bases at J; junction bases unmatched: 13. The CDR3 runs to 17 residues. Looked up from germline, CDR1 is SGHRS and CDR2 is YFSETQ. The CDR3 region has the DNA TGCGCCAGCAGCCAAGCACCCCGGGACAGTAGCTCCTACGAGCAGTACTTC. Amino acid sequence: CASSQAPRDSSSYEQYF.

CDR3 DNA sequence: TGTGCCAGTCAAGTAGCGGGAGGCTACAATGAGCAGTTCTTC. Encoded protein: CASQVAGGYNEQFF. The rearrangement joins TRBV19 to TRBJ2-1; 10 nucleotides align to TRBD2. Germline trimming cut 8 bases from V and 3 bases from J; bases unmatched to any gene: 4. The CDR3 loop spans 14 amino acids. CDR1 is LNHDA, CDR2 SQIVND, per germline (reference sequence).

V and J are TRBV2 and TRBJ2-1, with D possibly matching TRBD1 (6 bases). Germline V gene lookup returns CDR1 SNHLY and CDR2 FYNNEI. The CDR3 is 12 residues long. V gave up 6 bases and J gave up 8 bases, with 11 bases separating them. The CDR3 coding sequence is TGTGCCAGCAGAGACAGGCTCCATGAGCAGTTCTTC. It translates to CASRDRLHEQFF.

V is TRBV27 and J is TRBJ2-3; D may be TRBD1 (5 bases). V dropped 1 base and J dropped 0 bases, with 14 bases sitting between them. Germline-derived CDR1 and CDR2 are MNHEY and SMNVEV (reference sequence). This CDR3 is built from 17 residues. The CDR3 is CASSLWGGVGSTDTQYF. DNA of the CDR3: TGTGCCAGCAGTTTATGGGGCGGAGTGGGGAGCACAGATACGCAGTATTTT.

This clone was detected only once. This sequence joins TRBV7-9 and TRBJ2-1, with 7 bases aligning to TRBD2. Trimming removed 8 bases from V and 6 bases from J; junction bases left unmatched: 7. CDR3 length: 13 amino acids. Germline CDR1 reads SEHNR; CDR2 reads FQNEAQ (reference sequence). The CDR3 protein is CASGSGMSNEQFF. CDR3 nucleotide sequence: TGTGCCAGCGGCAGCGGGATGAGCAATGAGCAGTTCTTC. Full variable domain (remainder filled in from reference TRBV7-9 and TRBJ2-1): DTGVSQNPRHKITKRGQNVTFRCDPISEHNRLYWYRQTLGQGPEFLTYFQNEAQLEKSRLLSDRFSAERPKGSFSTLEIQRTEQGDSAMYLCASGSGMSNEQFFGPGTRLTVL.